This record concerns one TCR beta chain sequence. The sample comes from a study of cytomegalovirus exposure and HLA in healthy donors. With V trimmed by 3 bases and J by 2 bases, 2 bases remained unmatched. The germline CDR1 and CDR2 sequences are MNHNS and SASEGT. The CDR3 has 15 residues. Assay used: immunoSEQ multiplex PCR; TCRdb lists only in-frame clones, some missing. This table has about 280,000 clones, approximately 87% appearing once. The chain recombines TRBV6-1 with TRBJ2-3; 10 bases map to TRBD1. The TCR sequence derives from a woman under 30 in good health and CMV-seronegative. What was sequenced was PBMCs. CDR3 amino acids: CASSEGQGNTDTQYF. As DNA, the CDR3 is TGTGCCAGCAGTGAGGGACAGGGGAACACAGATACGCAGTATTTT.